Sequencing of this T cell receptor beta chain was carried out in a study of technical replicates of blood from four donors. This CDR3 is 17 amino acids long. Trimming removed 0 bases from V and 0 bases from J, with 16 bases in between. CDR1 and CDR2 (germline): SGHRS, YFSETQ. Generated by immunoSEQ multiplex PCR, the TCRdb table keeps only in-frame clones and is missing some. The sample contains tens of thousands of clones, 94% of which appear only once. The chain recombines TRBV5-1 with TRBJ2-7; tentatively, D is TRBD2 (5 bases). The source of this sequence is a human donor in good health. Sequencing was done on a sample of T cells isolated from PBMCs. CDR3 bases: TGCGCCAGCAGCTTGGGGTCAGATTCTGGAGGCTCCTACGAGCAGTACTTC. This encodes CASSLGSDSGGSYEQYF.